This entry lists 20 T cell receptor beta chains sequenced from one sample in a study of T cell responses to AZD1222 COVID-19 vaccine. Using immunoSEQ multiplex PCR, the repertoire was profiled, and TCRdb retains in-frame clones only, with some absent. The profile shows about 120,000 clones, approximately 86% of them singletons. This material consisted of peripheral blood, taken on day 0 of AZD1222 vaccination. The receptors here all came from an adult in good health.

The chain links TRBV11-2 to TRBJ1-1; D might be TRBD1 (5 bases). The CDR3 spans 16 residues. The V end was cut by 1 base, the J end by 1 base, with 13 bases between. Germline-derived CDR1 and CDR2 are SGHAT and FQNNGV. The CDR3 nucleotides read TGTGCCAGCAGCTTAGGTCGCGGGACGAGGAACACTGAAGCTTTCTTT. This encodes CASSLGRGTRNTEAFF.

Written as DNA, the CDR3 is TGTGCCAGCAGTTCATCCAGAGAGACCCAGTACTTC. Amino acids: CASSSSRETQYF. The chain uses TRBV28 and TRBJ2-5; no definite D call. V lost 4 bases to trimming and J lost 4 bases, with 7 bases between them. The CDR3 is 12 residues long. CDR1 and CDR2 (germline): MDHEN, SYDVKM.

The rearrangement uses TRBV11-1 and TRBJ2-1; 12 bases map to TRBD1. With V trimmed by 8 bases and J by 6 bases, 8 bases remained unmatched. The V gene's germline CDR1 is SGHAT and CDR2 FQDESV (reference sequence). The CDR3 is 15 residues long. The CDR3 nucleotides read TGTGCCAGCCTCGAGAGGGACAGGGGGCCCAATGAGCAGTTCTTC. Translation gives CASLERDRGPNEQFF.

V is TRBV9 and J is TRBJ2-5; 10 bases agree with TRBD2. This CDR3 has 15 amino acids. Germline V gives CDR1 SGDLS, CDR2 YYNGEE. The V gene end was trimmed by 3 bases and the J gene end by 2 bases; junction bases not matched to a gene: 4. CDR3 DNA sequence: TGTGCCAGCAGCGAGCGGGGGGGCCGTCAAGAGACCCAGTACTTC. This sequence encodes CASSERGGRQETQYF.

This chain uses TRBV12-5 with TRBJ2-7; D may be TRBD2 (5 bases). The CDR3 contains 21 residues. V dropped 0 bases and J dropped 2 bases, with 29 bases sitting between them. Germline loops: CDR1 LGHNT, CDR2 FRNRAP. DNA for the CDR3: TGTGCTAGTGGTTTGGTACTCCCCCCCGGGATTACAGCCTCGAGAACCTACGAGCAGTACTTC. As protein: CASGLVLPPGITASRTYEQYF. The variable domain in full, completed from reference TRBV12-5 and TRBJ2-7, reads DARVTQTPRHKVTEMGQEVTMRCQPILGHNTVFWYRQTMMQGLELLAYFRNRAPLDDSGMPKDRFSAEMPDATLATLKIQPSEPRDSAVYFCASGLVLPPGITASRTYEQYFGPGTRLTVT.

This clone was seen just once. The chain joins TRBV19 to TRBJ2-6; D not certain. The germline V and J ends were trimmed by 1 base and 0 bases, with 1 base remaining between them. This CDR3 has 14 amino acids. Looked up from germline, CDR1 is LNHDA and CDR2 is SQIVND (reference sequence). The CDR3 DNA is TGTGCCAGTAGTATAGGCTCTGGGGCCAACGTCCTGACTTTC. This encodes CASSIGSGANVLTF. Drawing the rest from reference TRBV19 and TRBJ2-6, the complete variable domain is DGGITQSPKYLFRKEGQNVTLSCEQNLNHDAMYWYRQDPGQGLRLIYYSQIVNDFQKGDIAEGYSVSREKKESFPLTVTSAQKNPTAFYLCASSIGSGANVLTFGAGSRLTVL.

The genes are TRBV7-9 and TRBJ1-1; 9 nucleotides match TRBD1. The junction had 7 bases not matched to a gene; V was cut back by 2 bases and J by 9 bases. The CDR3 runs 14 residues. Per the germline V gene, CDR1 is SEHNR and CDR2 is FQNEAQ (reference sequence). CDR3 residues: CASSLIGTGPQAFF. CDR3 DNA: TGTGCCAGCAGCTTAATAGGGACAGGGCCGCAAGCTTTCTTT.

This rearrangement joins TRBV11-2 to TRBJ1-6, with no clear D. Per germline, CDR1 SGHAT and CDR2 FQNNGV. Deletions cut 5 bases from V and 8 bases from J, with 16 bases between. The CDR3 runs 15 residues. CDR3 amino acids: CASSTLTPTDSPLHF. The CDR3 DNA reads as TGTGCCAGCAGCACCCTGACTCCCACGGATTCACCCCTCCACTTT.

This chain uses TRBV20-1 with TRBJ2-1, with D perhaps matching TRBD2 (6 bases). Germline lookup yields CDR1 DFQATT and CDR2 SNEGSKA (reference sequence). The CDR3 sequence is 15 residues long. The V and J ends lost 3 bases and 8 bases respectively, with 20 bases between them. CDR3 coding DNA: TGCAGTGCTAGTCGGGGGTATTCTGGTTCCGATGAGCAGTTCTTC. This sequence encodes CSASRGYSGSDEQFF.

The sample holds a few counts of this clone. The chain couples TRBV6-5 to TRBJ2-5; 8 nucleotides match TRBD1. From germline, CDR1 is MNHEY and CDR2 SVGAGI. After removal of 5 bases from V and 2 bases from J, the junction contained 7 bases not matched to a gene. The CDR3 runs to 15 residues. CDR3 in amino acids: CASSRTRTGQETQYF. The DNA for the CDR3 is TGTGCCAGCAGTCGCACCCGGACAGGGCAAGAGACCCAGTACTTC.

The gene calls are TRBV5-1 and TRBJ1-2, with a weak D call TRBD1 (5 bases). The CDR3 sequence is 14 residues long. Germline V lookup: CDR1 SGHRS, CDR2 YFSETQ. Trimming took off 0 bases at V and 6 bases at J, with 12 bases between the two ends. The CDR3 DNA is TGCGCCAGCAGCTTGGAACAGGCGATAAATGGCTACACCTTC. Amino acid sequence: CASSLEQAINGYTF. The full variable domain, completed using reference TRBV5-1 and TRBJ1-2, is KAGVTQTPRYLIKTRGQQVTLSCSPISGHRSVSWYQQTPGQGLQFLFEYFSETQRNKGNFPGRFSGRQFSNSRSEMNVSTLELGDSALYLCASSLEQAINGYTFGSGTRLTVV.

The chain has TRBV9 and TRBJ2-3; possible D gene TRBD2, 6 bases. This CDR3 has 16 residues. V dropped 3 bases and J dropped 2 bases, with 16 bases sitting between them. The V gene's germline CDR1 is SGDLS and CDR2 YYNGEE. CDR3 amino acids: CASSALWGVDTDTQYF. The CDR3 DNA reads as TGTGCCAGCAGCGCCCTTTGGGGGGTGGACACAGATACGCAGTATTTT.

This clone appeared a single time. The chain links TRBV13 to TRBJ1-1; TRBD1 matches at 11 bases. The CDR3 loop spans 16 amino acids. With 5 bases clipped from V and 2 bases from J, the junction kept 7 bases outside the gene matches. The V gene's germline CDR1 is PRHDT and CDR2 FYEKMQ (reference sequence). CDR3 amino acids: CASSRGQGEFNTEAFF. The CDR3 coding sequence is TGTGCCAGCAGCCGGGGACAGGGGGAATTTAACACTGAAGCTTTCTTT.

The chain recombines TRBV7-2 with TRBJ2-1; no clear D. CDR3 size: 15 residues. Per the germline V gene, CDR1 is SGHTA and CDR2 is FQGNSA. Trimming left V 2 bases short and J 0 bases short, with 8 bases between. The CDR3 reads CASSLNFGSYNEQFF. The CDR3 DNA reads as TGTGCCAGCAGCTTAAACTTCGGCTCCTACAATGAGCAGTTCTTC. Full variable domain (missing parts from reference TRBV7-2 and TRBJ2-1): GAGVSQSPSNKVTEKGKDVELRCDPISGHTALYWYRQSLGQGLEFLIYFQGNSAPDKSGLPSDRFSAERTGGSVSTLTIQRTQQEDSAVYLCASSLNFGSYNEQFFGPGTRLTVL.

The chain links TRBV5-4 to TRBJ2-2; TRBD2 matches at 10 bases. V was clipped by 3 bases and J by 4 bases; unmatched bases: 3. CDR3 size: 15 residues. In germline, CDR1 is SGHNT, CDR2 YYREEE (reference sequence). CDR3 nucleotides: TGTGCCAGCAGCTCCGTAGCGGGAGGCACCGGGGAGCTGTTTTTT. Translation: CASSSVAGGTGELFF.

The chain has TRBV24-1 and TRBJ2-1; no definite D call. CDR1 is KGHDR and CDR2 is SFDVKD in the germline V gene. V was shortened by 1 base and J by 5 bases, with 11 bases between the two germline ends. The CDR3 sequence is 15 residues long. As DNA, the CDR3 is TGTGCCACCAGTGATTTAGGCGCTTCGCACAATGAGCAGTTCTTC. Protein: CATSDLGASHNEQFF.

The chain joins TRBV27 to TRBJ2-7; the D is unclear. This CDR3 spans 13 amino acids. The V end lost 3 bases, the J end lost 1 base, and 7 bases lay between the germline ends. Germline V gene data show CDR1 as MNHEY and CDR2 as SMNVEV (reference sequence). The CDR3 spells CASSLAVSYEQYF. The CDR3 bases are TGTGCCAGCAGTTTGGCGGTTTCCTACGAGCAGTACTTC.

The rearrangement uses TRBV5-4 and TRBJ1-2; 9 positions match TRBD1. Germline CDR1 is SGHNT and CDR2 is YYREEE (reference sequence). The CDR3 totals 15 residues. V lost 4 bases and J lost 3; bases outside the gene matches: 7. CDR3 in DNA: TGTGCCAGCAGCCCGATGACAGGGGGAGACTATGGCTACACCTTC. The encoded protein is CASSPMTGGDYGYTF.

V gene TRBV10-3 combines with J gene TRBJ1-3, with a tentative D call TRBD1 (6 bases). This CDR3 is built from 14 residues. V lost 5 bases and J lost 1, with 9 bases in between. CDR1 is ENHRY and CDR2 is SYGVKD in the germline V gene. This CDR3 reads CAISPQGSGNTIYF. CDR3 nucleotide sequence: TGTGCCATCAGTCCCCAGGGGTCTGGAAACACCATATATTTT.

The DNA for the CDR3 is TGTGCCAGCATCTGGGGCACGAAGAACACTGAAGCTTTCTTT. Translation: CASIWGTKNTEAFF. This chain links TRBV28 with TRBJ1-1, with D possibly being TRBD1 (5 bases). The V gene lost 7 bases and the J gene lost 1 base, with 13 bases spanning the gap. The CDR3 length is 14 residues. The germline V gene has CDR1 MDHEN and CDR2 SYDVKM.